These T cell receptor beta chains were read from a single sample in a study of patients and donors after allogeneic stem cell transplantation. Using its own MiXCR run on the RT-PCR reads, TCRdb lists one record per CDR3 protein. The sample consists of over 150,000 distinct CDR3 sequences, around 30% of them appearing once. The sample taken for sequencing was blood, either unsorted or a sorted T cell fraction (not recorded which). The receptors stem from a human donor who was either an allogeneic HSCT recipient or a stem cell or donor lymphocyte infusion donor (not recorded which). It is not recorded whose cells these are; they may come from a transplant donor. The CDR3 runs from the conserved cysteine through the conserved F or W. The D gene is left open where the match is weak. Not every row has a clone size; where given, it reads once, few, many or a size class.

D,J,V,size,CDR3,DNA
TRBD1,TRBJ1-1,TRBV2,-,CASRTGVTEAFF,TGTGCCAGCAGGACAGGGGTAACTGAAGCTTTCTTT
-,TRBJ2-1,TRBV29-1,-,CSVWGNFDEQFF,TGCAGCGTTTGGGGGAATTTCGATGAGCAGTTCTTC
-,TRBJ2-1,TRBV4-1,few,CASLGLALPWFF,TGCGCCAGCTTGGGGCTAGCCCTGCCCTGGTTCTTC
-,TRBJ1-1,TRBV20-1,once,CSAQGPLNTEAFF,TGCAGTGCTCAGGGGCCCTTGAACACTGAAGCTTTCTTT
TRBD1,TRBJ2-7,TRBV29-1,few,CSVWTGSWDEQYF,TGCAGCGTTTGGACAGGCTCCTGGGACGAGCAGTACTTC
-,TRBJ2-7,TRBV27,many,CASRPQGLMHYEQYF,TGTGCCAGCAGACCACAGGGTTTAATGCACTACGAGCAGTACTTC
TRBD1,TRBJ2-7,TRBV10-3,few,CAIVGTGSYEQYF,TGTGCCATCGTGGGGACAGGGTCCTACGAGCAGTACTTC
-,TRBJ1-1,TRBV12-3/TRBV12-4,-,CASRGMNAFAEAFF,TGTGCCAGCAGGGGAATGAACGCTTTCGCTGAAGCTTTCTTT
TRBD2,TRBJ2-1,TRBV5-1,-,CASSYPAGAYNEQFF,TGCGCCAGCAGCTACCCGGCGGGAGCCTACAATGAGCAGTTCTTC
TRBD2,TRBJ2-2,TRBV7-9,-,CASNYPSGGSGELFF,TGTGCCAGCAACTACCCTTCTGGCGGGAGCGGGGAGCTGTTTTTT
-,TRBJ1-1,TRBV7-2,few,CASSAGVGNTEAFF,TGTGCCAGCAGCGCGGGGGTAGGGAACACTGAAGCTTTCTTT
TRBD2,TRBJ2-3,TRBV10-3,-,CASIAGVSTDTQYF,TGTGCCAGCATAGCGGGAGTGAGCACAGATACGCAGTATTTT
-,TRBJ2-3,TRBV5-1,few,CASSLDRLIAPSPDTQYF,TGCGCCAGCAGCTTGGACAGACTGATAGCTCCATCTCCGGATACGCAGTATTTT
-,TRBJ1-3,TRBV18,-,CASSPPGGTGNTIYF,TGTGCCAGCTCACCACCAGGGGGGACTGGAAACACCATATATTTT
TRBD2,TRBJ2-5,TRBV24-1,-,CATGGRMGETQYF,TGTGCCACCGGCGGGAGAATGGGAGAGACCCAGTACTTC
TRBD1,TRBJ1-2,TRBV6-1,few,CASSEGTGSAYGYTF,TGTGCCAGCAGTGAAGGGACAGGGAGTGCCTATGGCTACACCTTC
-,TRBJ2-7,TRBV4-1,few,CASSQGTLPYEQYF,TGCGCCAGCAGCCAGGGGACACTTCCCTACGAGCAGTACTTC
-,TRBJ2-1,TRBV4-3,-,CASSTRGPYNEQFF,TGCGCCAGCAGCACACGCGGCCCTTACAATGAGCAGTTCTTC
TRBD1,TRBJ1-2,TRBV27,-,CASSLSMGPRTGSLYGYTF,TGTGCCAGCAGTTTATCTATGGGGCCGCGGACAGGGAGCCTCTATGGCTACACCTTC
-,TRBJ2-7,TRBV20-1,few,CSAREAGLLGEQYF,TGCAGTGCTAGAGAGGCGGGACTTCTGGGCGAGCAGTACTTC
-,TRBJ2-3,TRBV15,few,CATSRESGSTDTQYF,TGTGCCACCAGCAGAGAGAGCGGGAGCACAGATACGCAGTATTTT
-,TRBJ2-5,TRBV5-6,-,CASGKRTVETQYF,TGTGCCAGCGGGAAACGGACAGTAGAGACCCAGTACTTC
-,TRBJ1-4,TRBV7-2,-,CASSSGGGVGGLFF,TGTGCCAGCAGCAGTGGTGGGGGGGTTGGAGGACTGTTTTTT
TRBD1,TRBJ2-7,TRBV29-1,-,CSVGQGSPYEQYF,TGCAGCGTCGGACAGGGGTCTCCCTACGAGCAGTACTTC
-,TRBJ1-5,TRBV30,once,CAWNPGPNQPQHF,TGTGCCTGGAACCCAGGGCCCAATCAGCCCCAGCATTTT
-,TRBJ2-3,TRBV6-6,few,CASSYRAQDTQYF,TGTGCCAGCAGTTACAGGGCACAAGATACGCAGTATTTT
-,TRBJ1-2,TRBV5-8,-,CASSLAVGNYGYTF,TGTGCCAGCAGCTTGGCCGTGGGGAACTATGGCTACACCTTC
TRBD2,TRBJ2-1,TRBV6-6,-,CASSYVRGASGDNEQFF,TGTGCCAGCAGTTACGTTCGAGGGGCTAGCGGCGACAATGAGCAGTTCTTC
-,TRBJ2-7,TRBV12-3/TRBV12-4,-,CASSPQRNYEQYF,TGTGCCAGCAGTCCGCAGAGGAACTACGAGCAGTACTTC
TRBD2,TRBJ2-3,TRBV5-4,-,CASSSLAGPDADTQYF,TGTGCCAGCAGCTCCTTAGCGGGACCCGACGCAGATACGCAGTATTTT
TRBD1,TRBJ2-7,TRBV24-1,-,CATRRTGGLYEQYF,TGTGCCACCAGGAGAACAGGGGGACTCTACGAGCAGTACTTC
-,TRBJ2-3,TRBV20-1,-,CSARPSGLRTDTQYF,TGCAGTGCTAGGCCCTCCGGGCTCCGCACAGATACGCAGTATTTT
TRBD1,TRBJ1-4,TRBV7-9,-,CASSWDRGFEKLFF,TGTGCCAGCAGCTGGGACAGGGGATTTGAAAAACTGTTTTTT
-,TRBJ2-2,TRBV28,-,CASSPLLVAGELFF,TGTGCCAGCAGTCCCTTGCTAGTAGCCGGGGAGCTGTTTTTT
-,TRBJ1-1,TRBV27,few,CASKFTGGIMNTEAFF,TGTGCCAGCAAATTTACCGGGGGGATCATGAACACTGAAGCTTTCTTT
TRBD1,TRBJ2-2,TRBV12-3/TRBV12-4,-,CASSPGQGGELFF,TGTGCCAGCAGTCCGGGACAGGGCGGGGAGCTGTTTTTT
-,TRBJ1-1,TRBV16,many,CASSERPQGLAAFF,TGTGCCAGCAGCGAGAGACCCCAGGGTCTCGCGGCTTTCTTT
TRBD1,TRBJ1-5,TRBV30,-,CAWRPSTRGPGVYSNQPQHF,TGTGCCTGGAGACCTTCGACCAGGGGGCCAGGGGTTTATAGCAATCAGCCCCAGCATTTT
-,TRBJ2-7,TRBV27,-,CASSSPYTGPYEQYF,TGTGCCAGCAGCTCGCCCTACACAGGGCCCTACGAGCAGTACTTC
-,TRBJ2-5,TRBV6-5,-,CASSYGGSWWETQYF,TGTGCCAGCAGTTACGGGGGTAGCTGGTGGGAGACCCAGTACTTC